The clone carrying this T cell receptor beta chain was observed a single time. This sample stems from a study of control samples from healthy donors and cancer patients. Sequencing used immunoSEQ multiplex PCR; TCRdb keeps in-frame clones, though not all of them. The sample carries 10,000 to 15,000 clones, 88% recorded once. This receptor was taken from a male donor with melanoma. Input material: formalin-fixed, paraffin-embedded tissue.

The CDR3 protein is CASSQRHDSPLHF. Written as DNA, the CDR3 is TGTGCCAGTAGCCAGCGACATGATTCACCCCTCCACTTT. The rearrangement uses TRBV19 and TRBJ1-6; D unclear. Germline CDR1 and CDR2: LNHDA and SQIVND (reference sequence). The V end was cut by 6 bases, the J end by 8 bases, with 11 bases between. There are 13 residues in the CDR3. Using reference TRBV19 and TRBJ1-6 for the parts outside the CDR3, the full variable domain is DGGITQSPKYLFRKEGQNVTLSCEQNLNHDAMYWYRQDPGQGLRLIYYSQIVNDFQKGDIAEGYSVSREKKESFPLTVTSAQKNPTAFYLCASSQRHDSPLHFGNGTRLTVT.